These 30 T cell receptor beta chains came from one sample sequenced in a study of blood T cell repertoires in COVID-19. Profiled with immunoSEQ multiplex PCR; TCRdb holds only in-frame clones, not every one. The sample lists around 160,000 clones, 65% to 90% occurring once. The specimen was peripheral blood. The origin of the receptors is a man aged 55-75 years with acute or convalescent COVID-19.

A word on this clone: The same CDR3 is also encoded by other DNA sequences in this sample. This sequence joins TRBV6-4 and TRBJ1-1, with D possibly TRBD1 on 6 matching bases. V lost 6 bases and J 3 bases, leaving 14 bases between the germline ends. The CDR3 is 14 residues long. Germline assignment: CDR1 MRHNA and CDR2 SNTAGT. CDR3 sequence reads: CASSPQGGDTEAFF. DNA for the CDR3: TGTGCCAGCAGCCCACAGGGAGGGGACACTGAAGCTTTCTTT.

This rearrangement joins TRBV10-1 to TRBJ2-3; possibly TRBD2 for D (5 bases). V shed 4 bases and J shed 6 bases, with 11 bases lying between them. The CDR3 is 13 residues long. The germline V gene has CDR1 WNHNN and CDR2 SYGVQD (reference sequence). In DNA form, the CDR3 reads TGCGCCAGCAGTGGGAACTTAGCGGATACGCAGTATTTT. This codes for CASSGNLADTQYF.

The rearrangement joins TRBV27 to TRBJ1-3; no clear D gene. The CDR3 totals 18 residues. The germline gives CDR1 MNHEY, CDR2 SMNVEV (reference sequence). V was cut by 3 bases and J by 0 bases, with 18 bases left in between. CDR3 in DNA: TGTGCCAGCAGTTTGCCCTGGCGGCGACTTAGCTCTGGAAACACCATATATTTT. It yields the protein CASSLPWRRLSSGNTIYF.

The chain couples TRBV27 to TRBJ1-1; D call uncertain. The CDR3 spans 10 residues. CDR1 is MNHEY and CDR2 is SMNVEV in the germline V gene (reference sequence). Trimming stripped 7 bases from V and 10 bases from J, with 10 bases between. The CDR3 loop reads CASTQTVAFF. In DNA, the CDR3 is TGTGCCAGCACCCAAACGGTAGCTTTCTTT.

V and J are TRBV7-8 and TRBJ2-3, with 15 positions matching TRBD2. Per germline, CDR1 SGHVS and CDR2 FQNEAQ. This CDR3 comprises 17 residues. V gave up 5 bases and J gave up 3 bases; unmatched junction bases: 6. The DNA for the CDR3 is TGTGCCAGCAGCCACCGGACTAGCGGGAGGGGAACAGATACGCAGTATTTT. This sequence encodes CASSHRTSGRGTDTQYF.

This clone was seen once. This chain uses TRBV6-5 with TRBJ2-3, with TRBD2 identical over 9 bases. Germline V lookup: CDR1 MNHEY, CDR2 SVGAGI. The length of the CDR3 is 16 residues. J was trimmed by 5 bases and V by 2 bases; bases with no gene match: 8. CDR3 sequence (DNA): TGTGCCAGCAGTTACCTTGGGGGTAGCGGGAGAGATACGCAGTATTTT. It encodes CASSYLGGSGRDTQYF.

The chain carries TRBV30 and TRBJ2-1, with D possibly matching TRBD2 (5 bases). CDR3 length: 13 residues. The ends were cut back, 2 bases at V and 7 bases at J, with 12 bases in the middle. Per the germline V gene, CDR1 is GTSNPN and CDR2 is SVGIG (reference sequence). The CDR3: CAWSHGSGNEQFF. CDR3 DNA: TGTGCCTGGAGTCATGGGAGTGGTAATGAGCAGTTCTTC.

This clone was picked up one time. The chain joins TRBV27 to TRBJ1-2, with 8 bases that match TRBD1. The CDR3 sequence is 14 residues long. CDR1 is MNHEY and CDR2 is SMNVEV in the germline V gene (reference sequence). V was clipped by 4 bases and J by 6 bases; unmatched bases: 7. The DNA for the CDR3 is TGTGCCAGCAGTTCCTCGGACAGGGTCGATGGCTACACCTTC. As protein: CASSSSDRVDGYTF.

V usage is TRBV24-1 and J usage is TRBJ2-1; 12 bases align to TRBD1. Germline V gene lookup returns CDR1 KGHDR and CDR2 SFDVKD. V was pared by 3 bases and J by 8 bases, with 4 bases of the junction left unmatched. The CDR3 contains 15 residues. The CDR3 loop is CATSDTGTGGYEQFF. CDR3 bases: TGTGCCACCAGTGATACCGGGACAGGGGGCTATGAGCAGTTCTTC.

This chain uses TRBV28 with TRBJ2-7, with TRBD2 matching 7 bases. Trimming took 7 bases from V and 3 from J; bases not matched to a gene: 12. The CDR3 has 15 amino acids. Germline V gene data show CDR1 as MDHEN and CDR2 as SYDVKM. CDR3 coding DNA: TGTGCCAGCAACCCCGGAGCGGGAAGACTCTACGAGCAGTACTTC. It specifies CASNPGAGRLYEQYF.

V usage is TRBV5-1 and J usage is TRBJ2-3, with 7 bases matching TRBD1. CDR3 length: 16 residues. Germline values: CDR1 SGHRS, CDR2 YFSETQ. V was pared by 1 base and J by 0 bases, with 5 bases of the junction left unmatched. CDR3 bases: TGCGCCAGCAGCTTGCGTAGACAGGGCAGCACAGATACGCAGTATTTT. As protein: CASSLRRQGSTDTQYF.

In its sample, this clone was seen a few times. This chain joins TRBV9 and TRBJ1-3, with D unclear. Germline lookup yields CDR1 SGDLS and CDR2 YYNGEE. The CDR3 has 16 amino acids. Trimming pared 3 bases from V and 0 bases from J, leaving 13 bases between. The CDR3 region is CASSGTVPSSGNTIYF. The DNA of the CDR3 is TGTGCCAGCAGCGGAACGGTCCCGAGCTCTGGAAACACCATATATTTT.

The gene calls are TRBV30 and TRBJ2-2, with D uncertain. V dropped 0 bases and J dropped 2 bases, with 7 bases sitting between them. The CDR3 loop spans 14 amino acids. Germline loops: CDR1 GTSNPN, CDR2 SVGIG (reference sequence). This chain's CDR3 is CAWSVQLNTGELFF. Here the CDR3 DNA reads TGTGCCTGGAGTGTTCAACTTAACACCGGGGAGCTGTTTTTT.

The count of this clone is one. The chain is built from TRBV6-6 and TRBJ2-2; 7 bases are shared with TRBD1. Germline CDR1 is MNHNY and CDR2 is SVGAGI (reference sequence). There are 13 residues in the CDR3. Losses at the gene ends were 9 bases for V and 4 bases for J; bases not matched to a gene: 5. The CDR3 coding sequence is TGTGCCAGTAGGGACAGAACCACCGGGGAGCTGTTTTTT. Translated: CASRDRTTGELFF.

This clone was observed a handful of times. This rearrangement joins TRBV15 to TRBJ1-1; D gene unclear. This CDR3 is built from 15 residues. The ends were cut back, 3 bases at V and 4 bases at J, with 15 bases in the middle. The V gene's germline CDR1 is LNHNV and CDR2 YYDKDF (reference sequence). This CDR3 reads CATSSGVSVSTEAFF. The CDR3, as DNA: TGTGCCACCAGCAGCGGGGTCAGTGTCAGCACTGAAGCTTTCTTT.

This clone showed up just once. This chain uses TRBV28 with TRBJ2-7; 9 bases fit TRBD1. Trimming took 6 bases from V and 4 from J; bases not matched to a gene: 13. Germline CDR1 reads MDHEN; CDR2 reads SYDVKM. There are 16 residues in the CDR3. The CDR3 bases are TGTGCCAGCAGCACAACTCATACAGGGGGCGGATACGAGCAGTACTTC. Its translation is CASSTTHTGGGYEQYF.

This sequence joins TRBV12-3 or TRBV12-4 and TRBJ1-1; D not resolved. Between the trimmed V and J ends, which lost 7 bases and 1 base, there was a span of 7 bases. CDR3 length: 12 residues. The CDR3 loop is CASTHTNTEAFF. The CDR3 DNA reads TGTGCCAGCACCCACACGAACACTGAAGCTTTCTTT.

The chain combines TRBV7-3 with TRBJ1-1; 12 bases fit TRBD1. Looked up from germline, CDR1 is SGHTA and CDR2 is FQGTGA. This CDR3 has 15 amino acids. V trimming: 5 bases; J trimming: 6 bases; junction bases outside the gene matches: 7. CDR3 sequence reads: CASSILGQGASEAFF. The CDR3 DNA is TGTGCCAGCAGCATCCTGGGACAGGGGGCTTCTGAAGCTTTCTTT.

The chain couples TRBV5-1 to TRBJ2-7; D gene unclear. Germline CDR1 and CDR2: SGHRS and YFSETQ. V was trimmed by 0 bases and J by 3 bases, leaving 13 bases between them. The CDR3 consists of 15 residues. CDR3 sequence: CASSLVYLGSYEQYF. For the CDR3, the DNA is TGCGCCAGCAGCTTGGTTTACTTGGGCAGCTACGAGCAGTACTTC. The full variable domain, completed using reference TRBV5-1 and TRBJ2-7, is KAGVTQTPRYLIKTRGQQVTLSCSPISGHRSVSWYQQTPGQGLQFLFEYFSETQRNKGNFPGRFSGRQFSNSRSEMNVSTLELGDSALYLCASSLVYLGSYEQYFGPGTRLTVT.

The chain combines TRBV24-1 with TRBJ1-2, with a possible D match to TRBD1 (5 bases). There are 15 residues in the CDR3. With 0 bases removed from V and 1 base from J, the gap between germline ends came to 8 bases. The germline V gene has CDR1 KGHDR and CDR2 SFDVKD. The CDR3 is CATSDLRGFNYGYTF. CDR3 bases: TGTGCCACCAGTGATTTGCGGGGGTTTAACTATGGCTACACCTTC.

The gene calls are TRBV19 and TRBJ2-2, with D tentatively TRBD2 (6 bases). V lost 3 bases, J lost 5 bases, and 10 bases lay in between. The V gene's germline CDR1 is LNHDA and CDR2 SQIVND (reference sequence). The CDR3 sequence is 14 residues long. Here the CDR3 DNA reads TGTGCCAGTAGTATCAATGGGGGGACCGGGGAGCTGTTTTTT. It codes for CASSINGGTGELFF.

The chain recombines TRBV28 with TRBJ2-3; 8 bases align to TRBD1. V lost 5 bases and J lost 2; bases outside the gene matches: 9. The CDR3 is made up of 16 amino acids. Germline V gives CDR1 MDHEN, CDR2 SYDVKM. The CDR3: CASSPGTGGDTDTQYF. CDR3 coding DNA: TGTGCCAGCAGTCCAGGGACAGGAGGCGACACAGATACGCAGTATTTT.

The genes are TRBV12-1 and TRBJ2-1; the table's D gene call, TRBD2, was not cross checked with the DNA. TRBV12-1 is an annotated pseudogene. The CDR3 is made up of 17 amino acids. CDR3 nucleotide sequence: TGTGCCAGCAGCTTTAAGCCCTTACTACGAGGCCCCGATGAGCAGTTCTTC. Its protein is CASSFKPLLRGPDEQFF.

This clone was counted a few times. The chain carries TRBV11-2 and TRBJ2-7; 9 nucleotides agree with TRBD1. The germline V gene encodes CDR1 SGHAT and CDR2 FQNNGV. The ends lost 8 bases at V and 0 bases at J; junction bases unmatched: 2. The CDR3 covers 13 residues. The CDR3 nucleotides are TGTGCCAGCGGACAGGGGTCCTCCTACGAGCAGTACTTC. Residues: CASGQGSSYEQYF.

This clone was detected only a few times. The chain has TRBV2 and TRBJ1-2, with D unclear. V gave up 5 bases and J gave up 5 bases, with 12 bases separating them. There are 13 residues in the CDR3. Germline CDR1 is SNHLY and CDR2 is FYNNEI. The CDR3: CASSPILRYGYTF. CDR3 bases: TGTGCCAGCAGTCCTATTCTGAGGTATGGCTACACCTTC.

The V call is TRBV2, the J call TRBJ2-3, with D unclear. Germline CDR1 is SNHLY and CDR2 is FYNNEI. V lost 7 bases and J 0 bases, leaving 8 bases between the germline ends. This CDR3 comprises 13 residues. The CDR3: CASMGSSTDTQYF. The CDR3, as DNA: TGTGCCAGCATGGGCAGTAGCACAGATACGCAGTATTTT.

The rearrangement uses TRBV9 and TRBJ1-3; D might be TRBD1 (6 bases). Trimming pared 2 bases from V and 3 bases from J, leaving 6 bases between. The length of the CDR3 is 13 residues. The germline CDR1 and CDR2 sequences are SGDLS and YYNGEE. CDR3 residues: CASSVDSGNTIYF. The CDR3 DNA reads TGTGCCAGCAGCGTGGACAGTGGAAACACCATATATTTT.

The chain uses TRBV5-1 and TRBJ2-5; 11 bases are shared with TRBD1. The germline V gene has CDR1 SGHRS and CDR2 YFSETQ. The CDR3 extends over 15 amino acids. Trimming removed 5 bases from V and 3 bases from J; junction bases left unmatched: 6. The CDR3 region is CASRVRGQGEETQYF. CDR3 nucleotides: TGCGCCAGCAGGGTCCGGGGACAGGGGGAAGAGACCCAGTACTTC.

The chain's CDR3 is CATSLAGGSYNEQFF. CDR3 DNA sequence: TGTGCCACATCACTAGCGGGAGGGTCCTACAATGAGCAGTTCTTC. This chain joins TRBV24-1 and TRBJ2-1; TRBD2 agrees at 13 bases. V was pared by 10 bases and J by 1 base, with 3 bases of the junction left unmatched. Germline lookup yields CDR1 KGHDR and CDR2 SFDVKD. This CDR3 is built from 15 residues.

The chain couples TRBV28 to TRBJ2-3; 8 bases line up with TRBD2. This CDR3 contains 15 residues. Looked up from germline, CDR1 is MDHEN and CDR2 is SYDVKM. V lost 6 bases, J lost 2 bases, and 7 bases stayed unmatched. The CDR3 DNA reads as TGTGCCAGCAGACTGATAGCGGGGAACACAGATACGCAGTATTTT. As protein: CASRLIAGNTDTQYF.